The 18 T cell receptor beta chains below all came from one sample that was sequenced in a study of cytomegalovirus exposure and HLA in healthy donors. Primers for the PCR totalled 60 Vbeta and 13 Jbeta. Method: immunoSEQ multiplex PCR; TCRdb's copy keeps in-frame clones and lacks some. The sample records about 94,000 clones, around 77% being singletons. The source material was PBMCs. The receptor source for this set is a man aged 25 to 45 in good health and CMV-seronegative.

The genes are TRBV28 and TRBJ2-1; 13 positions match TRBD2. In germline, CDR1 is MDHEN, CDR2 SYDVKM. V shed 10 bases and J 14 bases; nucleotides not matched to a gene: 8. The CDR3 loop spans 12 amino acids. CDR3 sequence reads: CATRTSGSGEFF. The CDR3 region has the DNA TGTGCCACCCGGACTAGCGGGAGCGGGGAGTTCTTC.

The rearrangement uses TRBV6-5 and TRBJ1-5, with 7 bases aligning to TRBD1. V was clipped by 6 bases and J by 0 bases; unmatched bases: 5. Germline V gene sequence: CDR1 MNHEY, CDR2 SVGAGI. This CDR3 is 15 amino acids long. The CDR3 reads CASSQGENSNQPQHF. The DNA of the CDR3 is TGTGCCAGCAGCCAGGGGGAAAATAGCAATCAGCCCCAGCATTTT.

This clone occurred a few times. The rearrangement joins TRBV7-8 to TRBJ2-3, with 15 bases fitting TRBD2. This CDR3 spans 18 amino acids. Trimming at V came to 5 bases and at J to 1 base, leaving 7 bases not matched to a gene. Germline assignment: CDR1 SGHVS and CDR2 FQNEAQ. The CDR3: CASSRGLAGGRGTDTQYF. The CDR3, as DNA: TGTGCCAGCAGCCGAGGACTAGCGGGAGGGCGTGGCACAGATACGCAGTATTTT.

This CDR3 reads CASSLWTTGAGGYTF. CDR3 in DNA: TGCGCCAGCAGCTTGTGGACGACAGGGGCGGGGGGCTACACCTTC. The rearrangement uses TRBV5-1 and TRBJ1-2; 8 bases align to TRBD1. The CDR3 spans 15 residues. CDR1 is SGHRS and CDR2 is YFSETQ in the germline V gene. After removal of 1 base from V and 8 bases from J, the junction contained 10 bases not matched to a gene.

This sequence joins TRBV29-1 and TRBJ2-7; TRBD1 matches at 9 bases. Germline CDR1 and CDR2: SQVTM and ANQGSEA. The V segment lost 6 bases and the J segment 6 bases; nucleotides outside the gene matches: 9. This CDR3 has 13 amino acids. This CDR3 reads CSVPGQGMFEQYF. As DNA, the CDR3 is TGCAGCGTACCGGGACAGGGTATGTTCGAGCAGTACTTC.

The chain couples TRBV9 to TRBJ2-2, with D possibly TRBD1 on 5 matching bases. Looked up from germline, CDR1 is SGDLS and CDR2 is YYNGEE. Trimming shortened V by 5 bases and J by 1 base, and 9 bases separated the two germline ends. This CDR3 has 14 amino acids. CDR3 nucleotides: TGTGCCAGCAGGCCAACAGGGAACACCGGGGAGCTGTTTTTT. It encodes CASRPTGNTGELFF.

This clone was observed a few times. This chain connects TRBV4-1 to TRBJ2-5; TRBD2 matches at 7 bases. The CDR3 is 15 amino acids. Unmatched junction bases numbered 7, after V lost 1 base and J lost 5 bases. The germline V gene has CDR1 MGHRA and CDR2 YSYEKL. This CDR3 is CASSQGTSAFETQYF. CDR3 DNA: TGCGCCAGCAGCCAAGGCACTAGCGCCTTCGAGACCCAGTACTTC.

The V and J genes are TRBV6-1 and TRBJ2-2; 14 positions match TRBD2. The germline V gene encodes CDR1 MNHNS and CDR2 SASEGT. The junction had 2 bases not matched to a gene; V was cut back by 2 bases and J by 6 bases. The CDR3 is 16 residues long. CDR3 sequence: CASSEQGLAGAGELFF. The CDR3 DNA sequence: TGTGCCAGCAGTGAACAGGGACTAGCGGGAGCCGGGGAGCTGTTTTTT.

The gene calls are TRBV9 and TRBJ1-3; TRBD1 matches at 10 bases. Germline V gives CDR1 SGDLS, CDR2 YYNGEE. With 3 bases clipped from V and 3 bases from J, the junction kept 9 bases outside the gene matches. The CDR3 has 17 amino acids. DNA of the CDR3: TGTGCCAGCAGCGAGGGGACAGGGGTCTTCGATGGAAACACCATATATTTT. Translation: CASSEGTGVFDGNTIYF.

V is TRBV27 and J is TRBJ2-1; maybe TRBD1 (6 bases). The CDR3 contains 15 residues. V was trimmed by 4 bases and J by 2 bases, leaving 12 bases between them. In germline, CDR1 is MNHEY, CDR2 SMNVEV (reference sequence). The chain's CDR3 is CASSSGTLPYNEQFF. CDR3 in DNA: TGTGCCAGCAGTTCCGGGACACTTCCCTACAATGAGCAGTTCTTC.

The genes are TRBV27 and TRBJ1-2; a weak D match, TRBD1 (5 bases). This CDR3 is built from 13 residues. Per germline, CDR1 MNHEY and CDR2 SMNVEV (reference sequence). V was shortened by 0 bases and J by 4 bases, with 6 bases between the two germline ends. The CDR3 DNA sequence: TGTGCCAGCAGTTTATCGACAGCCTATGGCTACACCTTC. Translation gives CASSLSTAYGYTF.

This CDR3 is CASSRATMVAEQFF. The CDR3 DNA follows: TGTGCCAGCAGTCGAGCGACTATGGTGGCTGAGCAGTTCTTC. The chain combines TRBV28 with TRBJ2-1, with D possibly matching TRBD2 (5 bases). V was trimmed by 5 bases and J by 9 bases, leaving 17 bases between them. This CDR3 is built from 14 residues. Germline lookup yields CDR1 MDHEN and CDR2 SYDVKM. Full variable domain (missing parts from reference TRBV28 and TRBJ2-1): DVKVTQSSRYLVKRTGEKVFLECVQDMDHENMFWYRQDPGLGLRLIYFSYDVKMKEKGDIPEGYSVSREKKERFSLILESASTNQTSMYLCASSRATMVAEQFFGPGTRLTVL.

The chain combines TRBV6-5 with TRBJ2-7; TRBD2 matches at 11 bases. Losses at the gene ends were 6 bases for V and 4 bases for J; bases not matched to a gene: 2. Germline V gives CDR1 MNHEY, CDR2 SVGAGI. There are 13 residues in the CDR3. The CDR3 here is CASRTSGGYEQYF. CDR3 nucleotides: TGTGCCAGCAGAACTAGCGGGGGATACGAGCAGTACTTC.

The chain is built from TRBV5-1 and TRBJ2-5; D might be TRBD2 (6 bases). The tail of the sequence fits TRBJ2-7 better, so the J call may be wrong. Per the germline V gene, CDR1 is SGHRS and CDR2 is YFSETQ. CDR3 length: 17 residues. The CDR3 sequence: CASSLSGRRGPSYEQYF. CDR3 bases: TGCGCCAGCAGCTTGTCGGGGCGGCGGGGACCCTCCTACGAGCAGTACTTC.

This clone was found a few times. The CDR3 reads CASNGRGGIDEQFF. Here the CDR3 DNA reads TGTGCCAGCAATGGACGGGGGGGCATCGATGAGCAGTTCTTC. This chain connects TRBV2 to TRBJ2-1, with 8 nucleotides matching TRBD2. Trimming took 7 bases from V and 8 from J; bases not matched to a gene: 10. Germline V lookup: CDR1 SNHLY, CDR2 FYNNEI. The CDR3 length is 14 residues.

This clone was found once. The chain joins TRBV7-8 to TRBJ2-3, with D tentatively TRBD2 (7 bases). The V gene's germline CDR1 is SGHVS and CDR2 FQNEAQ. The CDR3 length is 14 residues. V was pared by 5 bases and J by 5 bases, with 14 bases between. The CDR3 reads CASSIRGGGDTQYF. In nucleotides, the CDR3 is TGTGCCAGCAGCATTAGAGGGGGGGGAGATACGCAGTATTTT. The whole variable domain, filled in from reference TRBV7-8 and TRBJ2-3, reads GAGVSQSPRYKVAKRGQDVALRCDPISGHVSLFWYQQALGQGPEFLTYFQNEAQLDKSGLPSDRFFAERPEGSVSTLKIQRTQQEDSAVYLCASSIRGGGDTQYFGPGTRLTVL.

J is TRBJ2-2 and V is TRBV4-3; TRBD2 matches at 14 bases. CDR1 is LGHNA and CDR2 is YSLEER in the germline V gene. The CDR3 has 20 residues. V lost 0 bases to trimming and J lost 2 bases; unmatched junction nucleotides: 8. The CDR3 region is CASSQDRLAGGVLNTGELFF. The DNA for the CDR3 is TGCGCCAGCAGCCAAGATCGACTAGCGGGGGGGGTTCTCAACACCGGGGAGCTGTTTTTT.

Here the CDR3 reads CASSLLVAGGYNEQFF. CDR3 bases: TGTGCCAGCAGTTTATTGGTAGCGGGAGGCTACAATGAGCAGTTCTTC. V usage is TRBV27 and J usage is TRBJ2-1; the match to TRBD2 covers 10 bases. The length of the CDR3 is 16 residues. Trimming cost V 1 base and J 3 bases; bases outside gene matches: 3. CDR1 and CDR2 from the germline V gene are MNHEY and SMNVEV (reference sequence).